This T cell receptor (beta chain) came from a study of cytomegalovirus exposure and HLA in healthy donors. TCRdb's copy holds only in-frame clones and misses some; the assay was immunoSEQ multiplex PCR. Altogether approximately 160,000 clones are present, about four fifths being singletons, with the ten largest covering about 10%. Per germline, CDR1 PRHDT and CDR2 FYEKMQ (reference sequence). The CDR3 totals 14 residues. V was trimmed by 0 bases and J by 5 bases, leaving 10 bases between them. V is TRBV13 and J is TRBJ1-2; D call uncertain. This TCR came from a man aged 30 to 45 in good health and CMV-seropositive. Material: PBMCs. DNA for the CDR3: TGTGCCAGCAGCTTAGGCCTGGGAGGTTATGGCTACACCTTC. It codes for CASSLGLGGYGYTF.